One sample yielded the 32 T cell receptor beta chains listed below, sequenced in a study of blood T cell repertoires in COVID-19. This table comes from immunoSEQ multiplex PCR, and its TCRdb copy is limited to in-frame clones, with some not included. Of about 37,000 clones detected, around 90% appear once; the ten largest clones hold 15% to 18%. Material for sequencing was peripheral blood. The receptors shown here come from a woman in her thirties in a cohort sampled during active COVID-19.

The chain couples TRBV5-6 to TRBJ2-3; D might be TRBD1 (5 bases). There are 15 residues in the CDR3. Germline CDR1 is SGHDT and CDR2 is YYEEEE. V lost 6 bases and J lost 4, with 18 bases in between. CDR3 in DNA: TGTGCCAGCACCCCACGGACATTTTTAGCAGATACGCAGTATTTT. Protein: CASTPRTFLADTQYF. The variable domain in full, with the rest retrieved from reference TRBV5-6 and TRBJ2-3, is DAGVTQSPTHLIKTRGQQVTLRCSPKSGHDTVSWYQQALGQGPQFIFQYYEEEERQRGNFPDRFSGHQFPNYSSELNVNALLLGDSALYLCASTPRTFLADTQYFGPGTRLTVL.

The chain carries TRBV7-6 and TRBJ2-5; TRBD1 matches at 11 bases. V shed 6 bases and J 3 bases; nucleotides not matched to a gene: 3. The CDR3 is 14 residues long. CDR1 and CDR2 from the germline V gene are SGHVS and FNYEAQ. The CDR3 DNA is TGTGCCAGCAGATGGGGACAGGGGGAAGAGACCCAGTACTTC. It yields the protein CASRWGQGEETQYF.

The CDR3 bases are TGTGCCAGCAGTCTTATCGACAGGGGCGGGGGTGAGCAGTTCTTC. This translates into CASSLIDRGGGEQFF. V is TRBV6-5 and J is TRBJ2-1, with D tentatively TRBD1 (8 bases). The CDR3 contains 15 residues. Per germline, CDR1 MNHEY and CDR2 SVGAGI. V lost 5 bases, J lost 9 bases, and 20 bases lay in between.

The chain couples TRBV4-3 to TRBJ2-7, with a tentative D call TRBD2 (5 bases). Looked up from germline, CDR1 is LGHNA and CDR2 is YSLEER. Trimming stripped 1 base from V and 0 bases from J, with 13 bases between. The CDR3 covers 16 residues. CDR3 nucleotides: TGCGCCAGCAGCCAAGGTGTGAGGGCGGGCTCCTACGAGCAGTACTTC. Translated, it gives CASSQGVRAGSYEQYF.

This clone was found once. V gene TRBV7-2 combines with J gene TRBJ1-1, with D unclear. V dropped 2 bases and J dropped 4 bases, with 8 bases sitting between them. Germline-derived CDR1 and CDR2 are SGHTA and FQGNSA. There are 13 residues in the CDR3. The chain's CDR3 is CASSLTVGTEAFF. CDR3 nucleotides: TGTGCCAGCAGCTTAACAGTGGGCACTGAAGCTTTCTTT. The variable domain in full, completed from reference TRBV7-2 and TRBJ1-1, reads GAGVSQSPSNKVTEKGKDVELRCDPISGHTALYWYRQSLGQGLEFLIYFQGNSAPDKSGLPSDRFSAERTGGSVSTLTIQRTQQEDSAVYLCASSLTVGTEAFFGQGTRLTVV.

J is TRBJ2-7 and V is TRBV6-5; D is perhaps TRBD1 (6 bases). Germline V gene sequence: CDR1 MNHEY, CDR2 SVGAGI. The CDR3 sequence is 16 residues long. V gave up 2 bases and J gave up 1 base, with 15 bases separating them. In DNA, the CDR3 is TGTGCCAGCAGTTACCGTTCCGGACAGTCTTCCTACGAGCAGTACTTC. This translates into CASSYRSGQSSYEQYF.

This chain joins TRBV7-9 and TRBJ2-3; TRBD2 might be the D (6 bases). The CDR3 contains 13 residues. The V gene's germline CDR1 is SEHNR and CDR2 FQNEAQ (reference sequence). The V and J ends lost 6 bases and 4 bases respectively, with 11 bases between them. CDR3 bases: TGTGCCAGCAGTCCCGGGACTCCAGATACGCAGTATTTT. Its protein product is CASSPGTPDTQYF.

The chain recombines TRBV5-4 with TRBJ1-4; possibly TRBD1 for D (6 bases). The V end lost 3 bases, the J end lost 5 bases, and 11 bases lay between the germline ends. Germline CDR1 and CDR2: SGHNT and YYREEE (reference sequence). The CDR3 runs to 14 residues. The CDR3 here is CASSSRDKNEKLFF. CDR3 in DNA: TGTGCCAGCAGCTCCCGGGACAAGAATGAAAAACTGTTTTTT.

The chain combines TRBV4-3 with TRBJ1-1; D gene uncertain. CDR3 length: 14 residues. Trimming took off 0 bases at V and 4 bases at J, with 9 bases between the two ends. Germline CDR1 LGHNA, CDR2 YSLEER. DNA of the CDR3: TGCGCCAGCAGCCAAGATCCGAGGAGCACTGAAGCTTTCTTT. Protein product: CASSQDPRSTEAFF.

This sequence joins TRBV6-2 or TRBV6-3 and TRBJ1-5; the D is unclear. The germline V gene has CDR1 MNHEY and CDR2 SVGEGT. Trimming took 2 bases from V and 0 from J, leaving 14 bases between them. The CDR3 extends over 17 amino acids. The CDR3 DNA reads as TGTGCCAGCAGTTACGCGGGGAGCTTATATAGCAATCAGCCCCAGCATTTT. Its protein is CASSYAGSLYSNQPQHF.

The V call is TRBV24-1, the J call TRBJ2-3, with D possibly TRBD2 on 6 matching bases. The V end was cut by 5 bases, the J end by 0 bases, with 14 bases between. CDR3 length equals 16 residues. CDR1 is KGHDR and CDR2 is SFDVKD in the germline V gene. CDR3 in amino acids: CATSVGSGYSTDTQYF. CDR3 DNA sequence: TGTGCCACCAGTGTGGGCAGCGGGTATAGCACAGATACGCAGTATTTT.

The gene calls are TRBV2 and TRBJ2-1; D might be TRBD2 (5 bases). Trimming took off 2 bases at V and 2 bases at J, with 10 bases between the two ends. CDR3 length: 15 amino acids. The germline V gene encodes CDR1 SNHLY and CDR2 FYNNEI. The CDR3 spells CASSESSGTYNEQFF. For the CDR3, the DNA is TGTGCCAGCAGTGAATCGAGCGGTACCTACAATGAGCAGTTCTTC.

DNA for the CDR3: TGCGCCAGCAGCTTGGACCCCGGACTGAGCGGAAACACCATATATTTT. Translation: CASSLDPGLSGNTIYF. V is TRBV5-1 and J is TRBJ1-3; D unclear. Germline values: CDR1 SGHRS, CDR2 YFSETQ. The CDR3 has 16 amino acids. The V end lost 0 bases, the J end lost 4 bases, and 14 bases lay between the germline ends.

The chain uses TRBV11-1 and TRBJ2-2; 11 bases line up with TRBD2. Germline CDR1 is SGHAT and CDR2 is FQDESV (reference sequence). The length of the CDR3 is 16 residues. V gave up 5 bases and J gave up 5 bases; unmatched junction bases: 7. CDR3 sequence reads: CASSKSLAGVTGELFF. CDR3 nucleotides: TGTGCCAGCAGCAAATCACTAGCGGGAGTAACCGGGGAGCTGTTTTTT.

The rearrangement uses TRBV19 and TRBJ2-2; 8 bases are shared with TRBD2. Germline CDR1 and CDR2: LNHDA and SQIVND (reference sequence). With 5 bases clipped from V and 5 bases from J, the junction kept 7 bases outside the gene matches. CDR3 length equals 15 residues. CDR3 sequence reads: CASSPGGGRTGELFF. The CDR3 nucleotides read TGTGCCAGTAGTCCCGGGGGGGGCCGGACCGGGGAGCTGTTTTTT.

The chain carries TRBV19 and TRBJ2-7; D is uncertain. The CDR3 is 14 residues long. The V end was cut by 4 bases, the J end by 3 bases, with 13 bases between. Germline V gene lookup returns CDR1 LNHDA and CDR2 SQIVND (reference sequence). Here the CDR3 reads CASSTTRRSYEQYF. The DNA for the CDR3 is TGTGCCAGTAGTACCACCCGGCGGAGCTACGAGCAGTACTTC.

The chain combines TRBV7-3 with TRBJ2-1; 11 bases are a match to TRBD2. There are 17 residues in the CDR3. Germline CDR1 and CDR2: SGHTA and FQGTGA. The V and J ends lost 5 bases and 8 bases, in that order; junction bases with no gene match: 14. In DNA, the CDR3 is TGTGCCAGCAGCCCAAGGTTAGCGGGAGGGCCTGCGGATGAGCAGTTCTTC. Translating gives CASSPRLAGGPADEQFF.

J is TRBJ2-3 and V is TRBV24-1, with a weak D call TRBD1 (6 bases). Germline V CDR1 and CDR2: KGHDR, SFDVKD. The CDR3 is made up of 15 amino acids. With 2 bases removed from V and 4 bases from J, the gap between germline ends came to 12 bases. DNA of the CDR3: TGTGCCACCAGTGATTCAGGGGTTAGTTCAGATACGCAGTATTTT. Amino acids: CATSDSGVSSDTQYF.

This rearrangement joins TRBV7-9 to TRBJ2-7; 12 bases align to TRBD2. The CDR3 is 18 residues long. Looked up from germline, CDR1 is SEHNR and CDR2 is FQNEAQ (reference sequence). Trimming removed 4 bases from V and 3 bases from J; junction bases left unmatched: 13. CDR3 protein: CASSYRTSGALTHYEQYF. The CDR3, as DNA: TGTGCCAGCAGCTACCGGACTAGCGGGGCCCTCACTCACTACGAGCAGTACTTC.

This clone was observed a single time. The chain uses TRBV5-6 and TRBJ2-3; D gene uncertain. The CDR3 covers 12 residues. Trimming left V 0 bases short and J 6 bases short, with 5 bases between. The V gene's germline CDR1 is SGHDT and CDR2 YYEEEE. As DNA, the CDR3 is TGTGCCAGCAGCTTGGGCCGGGATACGCAGTATTTT. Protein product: CASSLGRDTQYF.

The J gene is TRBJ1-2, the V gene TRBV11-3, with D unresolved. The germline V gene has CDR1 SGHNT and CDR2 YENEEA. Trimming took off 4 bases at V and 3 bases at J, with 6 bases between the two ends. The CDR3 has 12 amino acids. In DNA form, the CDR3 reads TGTGCCAGCAGCTCAGTACACTATGGCTACACCTTC. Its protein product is CASSSVHYGYTF.

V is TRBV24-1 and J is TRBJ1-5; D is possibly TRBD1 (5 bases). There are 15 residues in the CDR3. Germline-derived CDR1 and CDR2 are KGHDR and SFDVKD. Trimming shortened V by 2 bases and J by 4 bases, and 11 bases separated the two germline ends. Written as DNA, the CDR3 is TGTGCCACCAGTGATTCAGGGACTGGAAATCAGCCCCAGCATTTT. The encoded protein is CATSDSGTGNQPQHF.

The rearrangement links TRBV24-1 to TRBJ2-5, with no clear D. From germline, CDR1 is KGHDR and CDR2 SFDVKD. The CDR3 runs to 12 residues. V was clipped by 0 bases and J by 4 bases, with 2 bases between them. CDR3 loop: CATSDLRETQYF. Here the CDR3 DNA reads TGTGCCACCAGTGATTTGCGAGAGACCCAGTACTTC.

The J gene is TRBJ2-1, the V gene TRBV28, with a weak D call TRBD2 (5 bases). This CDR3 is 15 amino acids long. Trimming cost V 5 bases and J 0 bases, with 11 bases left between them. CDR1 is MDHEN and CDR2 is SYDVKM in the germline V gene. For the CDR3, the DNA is TGTGCCAGCAGTCTAGCCGTGAGCTCCTACAATGAGCAGTTCTTC. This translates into CASSLAVSSYNEQFF.

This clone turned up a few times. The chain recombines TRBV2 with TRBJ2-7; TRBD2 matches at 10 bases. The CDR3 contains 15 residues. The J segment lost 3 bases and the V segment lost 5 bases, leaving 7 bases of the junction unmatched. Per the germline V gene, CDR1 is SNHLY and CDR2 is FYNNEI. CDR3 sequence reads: CASSSGLAIIYEQYF. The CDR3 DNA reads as TGTGCCAGCAGTTCGGGACTAGCGATCATCTACGAGCAGTACTTC.

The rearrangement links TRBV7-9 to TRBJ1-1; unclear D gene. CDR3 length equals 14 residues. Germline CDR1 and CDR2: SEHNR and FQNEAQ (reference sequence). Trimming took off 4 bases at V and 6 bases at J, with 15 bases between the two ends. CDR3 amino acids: CASSYGVVAAEAFF. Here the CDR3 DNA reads TGTGCCAGCAGCTATGGGGTGGTAGCGGCTGAAGCTTTCTTT.

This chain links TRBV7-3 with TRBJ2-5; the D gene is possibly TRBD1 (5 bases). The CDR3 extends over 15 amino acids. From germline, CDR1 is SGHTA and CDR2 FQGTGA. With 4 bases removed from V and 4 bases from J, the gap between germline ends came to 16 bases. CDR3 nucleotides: TGTGCCAGCAGCTCGACAGCTAGGCCGGGAGAGACCCAGTACTTC. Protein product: CASSSTARPGETQYF.

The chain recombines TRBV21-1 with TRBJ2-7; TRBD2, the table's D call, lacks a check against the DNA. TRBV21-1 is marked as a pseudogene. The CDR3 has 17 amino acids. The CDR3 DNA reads TGTGCCAGCAGCCCCCATTTAGTACTATTAGCCTTCTACGAGCAGTACTTC. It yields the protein CASSPHLVLLAFYEQYF.

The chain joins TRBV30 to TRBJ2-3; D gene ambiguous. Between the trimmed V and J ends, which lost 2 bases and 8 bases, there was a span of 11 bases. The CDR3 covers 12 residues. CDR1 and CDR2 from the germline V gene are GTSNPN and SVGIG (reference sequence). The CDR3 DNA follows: TGTGCCTGGAGTTTAAAGAGCGCTACGCAGTATTTT. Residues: CAWSLKSATQYF. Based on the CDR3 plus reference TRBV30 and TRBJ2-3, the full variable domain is SQTIHQWPATLVQPVGSPLSLECTVEGTSNPNLYWYRQAAGRGLQLLFYSVGIGQISSEVPQNLSASRPQDRQFILSSKKLLLSDSGFYLCAWSLKSATQYFGPGTRLTVL.

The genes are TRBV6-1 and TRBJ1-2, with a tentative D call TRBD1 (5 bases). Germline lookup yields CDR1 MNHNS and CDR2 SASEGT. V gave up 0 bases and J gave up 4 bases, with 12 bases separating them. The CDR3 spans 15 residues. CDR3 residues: CASSEAVAQAYGYTF. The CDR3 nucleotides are TGTGCCAGCAGTGAAGCCGTGGCACAGGCCTATGGCTACACCTTC.

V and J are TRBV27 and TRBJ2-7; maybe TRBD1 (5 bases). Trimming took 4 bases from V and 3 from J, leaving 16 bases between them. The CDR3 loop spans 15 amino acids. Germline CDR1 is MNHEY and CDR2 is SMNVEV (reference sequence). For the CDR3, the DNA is TGTGCCAGCAGTTCTACCAGGACACAACTCTACGAGCAGTACTTC. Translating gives CASSSTRTQLYEQYF.

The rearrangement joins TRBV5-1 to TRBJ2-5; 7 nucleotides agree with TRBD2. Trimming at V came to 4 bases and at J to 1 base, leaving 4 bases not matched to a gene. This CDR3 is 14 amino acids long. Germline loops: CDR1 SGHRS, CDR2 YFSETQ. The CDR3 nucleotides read TGCGCCAGCAGCCCACTAGCGATCCAAGAGACCCAGTACTTC. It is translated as CASSPLAIQETQYF.